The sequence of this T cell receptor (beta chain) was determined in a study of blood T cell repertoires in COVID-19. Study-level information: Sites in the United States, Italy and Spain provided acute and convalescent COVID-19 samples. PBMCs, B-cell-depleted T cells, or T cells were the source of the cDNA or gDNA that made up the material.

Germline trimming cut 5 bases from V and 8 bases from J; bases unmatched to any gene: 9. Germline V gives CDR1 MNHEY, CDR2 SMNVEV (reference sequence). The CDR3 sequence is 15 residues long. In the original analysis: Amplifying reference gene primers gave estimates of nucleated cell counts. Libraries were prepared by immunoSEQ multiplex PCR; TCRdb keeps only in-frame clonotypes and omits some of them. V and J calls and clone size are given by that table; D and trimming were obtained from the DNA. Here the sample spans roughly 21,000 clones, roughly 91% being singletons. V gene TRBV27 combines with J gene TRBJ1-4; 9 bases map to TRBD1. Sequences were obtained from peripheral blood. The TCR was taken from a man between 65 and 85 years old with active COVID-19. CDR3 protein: CASSPGTGFGEKLFF. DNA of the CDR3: TGTGCCAGCAGTCCCGGGACAGGGTTCGGCGAAAAACTGTTTTTT.